One and the same sample provided the 18 T cell receptor beta chains below, sequenced in a study of T cells in Graves' hyperthyroidism and ophthalmopathy. There were TCR beta CDR3 regions amplified from RNA transcripts. The HTBI primer set drove a first-round RT-PCR of the TCR CDR3. One entry per CDR3 protein, called by TCRdb with MiXCR from the multiplex PCR reads. The data contain hundreds of thousands of distinct CDR3 sequences, around a sixth of them seen just once; the ten biggest clones take up 25% to 35%. Sequenced input: blood. Source of these receptors: a woman under 30 with Graves' hyperthyroidism that later progressed to Graves' ophthalmopathy.

The V call is TRBV2, the J call TRBJ1-4, with 9 bases identical to TRBD1. V lost 6 bases and J lost 8; bases outside the gene matches: 7. The V gene's germline CDR1 is SNHLY and CDR2 FYNNEI. The CDR3 is 14 residues long. The CDR3 reads CASREDRGSEKLFF. The CDR3, as DNA: TGTGCCAGCAGAGAGGACAGGGGAAGCGAAAAACTGTTTTTT. Combining the CDR3 with reference TRBV2 and TRBJ1-4 gives the whole variable domain EPEVTQTPSHQVTQMGQEVILRCVPISNHLYFYWYRQILGQKVEFLVSFYNNEISEKSEIFDDQFSVERPDGSNFTLKIRSTKLEDSAMYFCASREDRGSEKLFFGSGTQLSVL.

This clonotype was seen repeatedly, ten times or more. V is TRBV20-1 and J is TRBJ1-1, with 7 bases matching TRBD1. The CDR3 spans 12 residues. The junction had 3 bases not matched to a gene; V was cut back by 1 base and J by 7 bases. CDR1 and CDR2 from the germline V gene are DFQATT and SNEGSKA (reference sequence). The CDR3 DNA follows: TGCAGTGCTAGAGCCGGGGACAGTGAAGCTTTCTTT. It codes for CSARAGDSEAFF.

The chain links TRBV28 to TRBJ2-2; D perhaps matches TRBD1 (8 bases). CDR1 and CDR2 (germline): MDHEN, SYDVKM. The CDR3 is 18 residues long. Trimming removed 5 bases from V and 9 bases from J, with 28 bases in between. CDR3 coding DNA: TGTGCCAGCAGTCCCCCAACTACAGGGGGGGGTGCGTTCTGGGAGCTGTTTTTT. Protein sequence: CASSPPTTGGGAFWELFF.

Here the CDR3 reads CASSKREPSYNEQFF. The CDR3 DNA sequence: TGTGCCAGCTCAAAGCGGGAGCCGTCCTACAATGAGCAGTTCTTC. The J gene is TRBJ2-1, the V gene TRBV18; 8 nucleotides agree with TRBD2. CDR3 length: 15 residues. Trimming took 5 bases from V and 1 from J; bases not matched to a gene: 4. The V gene's germline CDR1 is KGHSH and CDR2 LQKENI.

This clonotype was recorded a few times. The chain uses TRBV6-1 and TRBJ2-1, with TRBD2 identical over 9 bases. This CDR3 is 16 amino acids long. Germline CDR1 MNHNS, CDR2 SASEGT. V dropped 2 bases and J dropped 3; count of bases not matched to a gene: 5. CDR3: CASSEMAGGNYNEQFF. CDR3 coding DNA: TGTGCCAGCAGTGAAATGGCGGGAGGGAACTACAATGAGCAGTTCTTC.

The genes are TRBV6-4 and TRBJ1-5, with 7 bases identical to TRBD1. V lost 9 bases to trimming and J lost 5 bases; unmatched junction nucleotides: 7. The germline V gene encodes CDR1 MRHNA and CDR2 SNTAGT. The length of the CDR3 is 13 residues. CDR3 DNA: TGTGCCAGTACAACAACAGGGGATCAGCCCCAGCATTTT. This translates into CASTTTGDQPQHF.

The table lists this clonotype with many counts. CDR3 DNA: TGTGCCAGCAGTTCCCTAGGGGGGCGGACGAAGCCCCAGCATTTT. It codes for CASSSLGGRTKPQHF. V is TRBV28 and J is TRBJ1-5; TRBD1 might be the D (6 bases). Trimming shortened V by 4 bases and J by 8 bases, and 18 bases separated the two germline ends. The germline gives CDR1 MDHEN, CDR2 SYDVKM. The CDR3 is 15 amino acids.

The sample holds one count of this clonotype. The gene calls are TRBV29-1 and TRBJ1-2; perhaps TRBD1 as D (6 bases). CDR1 SQVTM and CDR2 ANQGSEA come from the germline V gene. The CDR3 covers 13 residues. The V end was cut by 7 bases, the J end by 2 bases, with 14 bases between. The CDR3: CSATGSPNYGYTF. The CDR3 bases are TGCAGCGCTACAGGGAGTCCAAACTATGGCTACACCTTC.

This clonotype was seen a handful of times. The chain combines TRBV7-9 with TRBJ1-1; the D gene is possibly TRBD1 (5 bases). This CDR3 region has 16 residues. Germline V gene data show CDR1 as SEHNR and CDR2 as FQNEAQ (reference sequence). Between the trimmed V and J ends, which lost 3 bases and 1 base, there was a span of 15 bases. This CDR3 reads CASSLGSGPRNTEAFF. CDR3 nucleotide sequence: TGTGCCAGCAGCTTGGGTTCGGGGCCCCGGAACACTGAAGCTTTCTTT.

The chain carries TRBV20-1 and TRBJ2-7; TRBD1 is a possible D gene (6 bases). CDR1 is DFQATT, CDR2 SNEGSKA, per germline (reference sequence). V was cut by 5 bases and J by 2 bases, with 19 bases left in between. The length of the CDR3 is 15 residues. DNA for the CDR3: TGCAGTGCTGACGGTTGGGACATTCGCCCCTACGAGCAGTACTTC. It is translated as CSADGWDIRPYEQYF.

The V call is TRBV4-1, the J call TRBJ2-1, with 9 bases aligning to TRBD1. The CDR3 is 14 amino acids. Losses at the gene ends were 1 base for V and 9 bases for J; bases not matched to a gene: 4. Germline assignment: CDR1 MGHRA and CDR2 YSYEKL. Here the CDR3 DNA reads TGCGCCAGCAGCCAAGGACAGGGGGAACGTGAGCAGTTCTTC. This sequence encodes CASSQGQGEREQFF.

The table lists this clonotype with many counts. V is TRBV7-2 and J is TRBJ2-1; possibly TRBD1 for D (6 bases). The CDR3 loop spans 17 amino acids. Germline CDR1 SGHTA, CDR2 FQGNSA. With 5 bases removed from V and 3 bases from J, the gap between germline ends came to 20 bases. CDR3 protein: CASSPWGRSTRYNEQFF. CDR3 bases: TGTGCCAGCAGCCCGTGGGGGCGGAGCACCCGCTACAATGAGCAGTTCTTC.

In its sample, this clonotype was seen many times. This rearrangement joins TRBV6-1 to TRBJ2-7; 8 nucleotides agree with TRBD2. Germline-derived CDR1 and CDR2 are MNHNS and SASEGT. This CDR3 contains 15 residues. Germline trimming cut 8 bases from V and 1 base from J; bases unmatched to any gene: 10. The CDR3 DNA reads TGTGCCAGCGCACCGGGAGGGAGTCGGTCCTACGAGCAGTACTTC. This codes for CASAPGGSRSYEQYF.

This chain joins TRBV20-1 and TRBJ2-4; tentative D call: TRBD2 (6 bases). Germline-derived CDR1 and CDR2 are DFQATT and SNEGSKA (reference sequence). The V and J ends lost 1 base and 9 bases respectively, with 19 bases between them. CDR3 length: 15 residues. Written as DNA, the CDR3 is TGCAGTGCTAGAGGTCCCGGGACTCCCGGGATCATTCAGTACTTC. Amino acid sequence: CSARGPGTPGIIQYF.

J is TRBJ2-7 and V is TRBV29-1, with a possible D match to TRBD1 (6 bases). The CDR3 runs 13 residues. Germline V gene data show CDR1 as SQVTM and CDR2 as ANQGSEA. V shed 3 bases and J shed 2 bases, with 11 bases lying between them. The CDR3 DNA is TGCAGCGTTGAGGAACAGGGTCCCTACGAGCAGTACTTC. As protein: CSVEEQGPYEQYF.

This clonotype was found a few times. The chain employs TRBV7-6 and TRBJ2-7; D is perhaps TRBD2 (5 bases). The CDR3 loop spans 15 amino acids. The ends were cut back, 1 base at V and 0 bases at J, with 10 bases in the middle. Germline-derived CDR1 and CDR2 are SGHVS and FNYEAQ. CDR3 DNA sequence: TGTGCCAGCAGCTTAGAAGCGGAGAGCTCCTACGAGCAGTACTTC. This sequence encodes CASSLEAESSYEQYF.

V and J are TRBV4-3 and TRBJ2-5; D could derive from TRBD1 or TRBD2 (5 bases each). Trimming cost V 2 bases and J 2 bases, with 9 bases left between them. The CDR3 length is 14 residues. Germline CDR1 reads LGHNA; CDR2 reads YSLEER. DNA for the CDR3: TGCGCCAGCAGCCAATCTTGGGGGCAAGAGACCCAGTACTTC. Translated, it gives CASSQSWGQETQYF.

Many counts were recorded for this clonotype. V and J are TRBV7-2 and TRBJ2-4, with 7 bases lining up with TRBD2. The V gene's germline CDR1 is SGHTA and CDR2 FQGNSA. This CDR3 is 13 amino acids long. Trimming cost V 6 bases and J 6 bases; bases outside gene matches: 5. CDR3 loop: CASRFSSGNIQYF. The DNA of the CDR3 is TGTGCCAGCAGGTTCTCTAGCGGAAACATTCAGTACTTC. Together with reference TRBV7-2 and TRBJ2-4, the CDR3 gives the full variable domain: GAGVSQSPSNKVTEKGKDVELRCDPISGHTALYWYRQSLGQGLEFLIYFQGNSAPDKSGLPSDRFSAERTGGSVSTLTIQRTQQEDSAVYLCASRFSSGNIQYFGAGTRLSVL.